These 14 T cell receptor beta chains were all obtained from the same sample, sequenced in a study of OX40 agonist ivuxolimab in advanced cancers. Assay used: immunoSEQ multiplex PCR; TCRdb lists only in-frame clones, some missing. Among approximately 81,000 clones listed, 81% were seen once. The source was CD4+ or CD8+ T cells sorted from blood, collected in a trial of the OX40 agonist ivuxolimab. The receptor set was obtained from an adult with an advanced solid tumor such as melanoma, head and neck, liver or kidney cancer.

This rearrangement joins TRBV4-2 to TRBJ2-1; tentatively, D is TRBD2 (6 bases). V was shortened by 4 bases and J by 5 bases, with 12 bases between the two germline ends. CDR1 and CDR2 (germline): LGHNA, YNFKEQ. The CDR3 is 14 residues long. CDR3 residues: CASSRGDTNNEQFF. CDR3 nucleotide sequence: TGTGCCAGCAGCCGGGGGGATACTAACAATGAGCAGTTCTTC.

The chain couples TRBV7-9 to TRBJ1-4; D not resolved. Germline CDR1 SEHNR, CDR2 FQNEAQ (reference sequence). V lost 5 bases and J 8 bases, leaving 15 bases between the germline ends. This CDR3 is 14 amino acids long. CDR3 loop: CASSLDSAAEKLFF. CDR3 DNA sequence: TGTGCCAGCAGCCTAGACTCGGCCGCGGAAAAACTGTTTTTT.

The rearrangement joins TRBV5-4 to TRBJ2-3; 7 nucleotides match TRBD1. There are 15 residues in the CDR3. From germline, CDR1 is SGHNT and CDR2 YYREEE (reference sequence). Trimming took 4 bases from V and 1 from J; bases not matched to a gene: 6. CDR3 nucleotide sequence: TGTGCCAGCAGCCCCGGACAGGTCGGCACAGATACGCAGTATTTT. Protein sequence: CASSPGQVGTDTQYF.

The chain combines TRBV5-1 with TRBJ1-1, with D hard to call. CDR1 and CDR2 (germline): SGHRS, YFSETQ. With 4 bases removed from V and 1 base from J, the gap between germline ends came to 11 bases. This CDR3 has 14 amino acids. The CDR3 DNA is TGCGCCAGCAGCCTTATGGCAGAGAACACTGAAGCTTTCTTT. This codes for CASSLMAENTEAFF.

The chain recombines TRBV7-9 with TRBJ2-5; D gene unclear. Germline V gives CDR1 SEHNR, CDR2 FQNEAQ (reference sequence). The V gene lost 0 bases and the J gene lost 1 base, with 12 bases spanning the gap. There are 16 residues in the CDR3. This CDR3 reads CASSLALAASQETQYF. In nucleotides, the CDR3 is TGTGCCAGCAGCTTAGCGTTGGCAGCCTCCCAAGAGACCCAGTACTTC.

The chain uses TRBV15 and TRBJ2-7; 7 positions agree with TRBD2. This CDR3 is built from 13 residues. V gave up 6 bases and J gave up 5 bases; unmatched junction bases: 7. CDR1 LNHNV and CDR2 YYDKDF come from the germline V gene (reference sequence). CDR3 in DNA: TGTGCCACCAGGTTTCAGGGAGGGAACGAGCAGTACTTC. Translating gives CATRFQGGNEQYF.

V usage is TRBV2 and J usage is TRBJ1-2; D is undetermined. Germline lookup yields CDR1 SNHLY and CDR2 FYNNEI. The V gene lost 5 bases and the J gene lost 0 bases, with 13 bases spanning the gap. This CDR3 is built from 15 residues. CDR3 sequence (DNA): TGTGCCAGCAGTACCGAACGAGACCCTAACTATGGCTACACCTTC. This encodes CASSTERDPNYGYTF.

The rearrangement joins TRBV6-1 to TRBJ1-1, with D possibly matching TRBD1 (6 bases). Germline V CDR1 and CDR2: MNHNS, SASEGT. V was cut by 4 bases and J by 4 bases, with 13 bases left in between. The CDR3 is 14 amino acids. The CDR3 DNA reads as TGTGCCAGCAGTGCCAACAGGGTTGGCACTGAAGCTTTCTTT. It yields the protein CASSANRVGTEAFF.

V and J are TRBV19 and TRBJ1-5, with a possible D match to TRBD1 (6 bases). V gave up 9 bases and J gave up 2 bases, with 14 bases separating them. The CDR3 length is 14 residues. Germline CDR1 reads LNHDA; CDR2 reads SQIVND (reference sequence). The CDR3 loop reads CASSRGSGNQPQHF. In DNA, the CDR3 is TGTGCCAGCAGCAGGGGATCTGGCAATCAGCCCCAGCATTTT.

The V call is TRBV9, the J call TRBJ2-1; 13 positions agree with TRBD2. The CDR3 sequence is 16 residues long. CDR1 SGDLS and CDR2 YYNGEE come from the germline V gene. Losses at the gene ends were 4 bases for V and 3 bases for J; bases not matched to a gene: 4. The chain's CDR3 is CASSLGTSGVYNEQFF. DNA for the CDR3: TGTGCCAGCAGCTTGGGGACTAGCGGGGTCTACAATGAGCAGTTCTTC.

The DNA for the CDR3 is TGCGCCAGCAGCTCTCGGGGGATGGATGAAAAACTGTTTTTT. It translates to CASSSRGMDEKLFF. The rearrangement links TRBV5-1 to TRBJ1-4, with D perhaps TRBD1 (5 bases). The V gene's germline CDR1 is SGHRS and CDR2 YFSETQ. With 3 bases removed from V and 6 bases from J, the gap between germline ends came to 12 bases. The CDR3 is 14 amino acids.

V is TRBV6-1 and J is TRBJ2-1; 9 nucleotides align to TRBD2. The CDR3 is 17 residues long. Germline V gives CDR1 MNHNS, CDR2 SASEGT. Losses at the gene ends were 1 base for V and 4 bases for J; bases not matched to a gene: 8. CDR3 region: CASSEVAGGTVYNEQFF. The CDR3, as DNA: TGTGCCAGCAGTGAAGTGGCGGGGGGGACGGTTTACAATGAGCAGTTCTTC.

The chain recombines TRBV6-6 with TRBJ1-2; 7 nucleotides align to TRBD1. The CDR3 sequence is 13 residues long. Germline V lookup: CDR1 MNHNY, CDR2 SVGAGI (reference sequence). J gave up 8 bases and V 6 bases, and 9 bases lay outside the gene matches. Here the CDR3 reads CASSRQGSWGYTF. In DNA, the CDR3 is TGTGCCAGCAGCAGACAGGGATCGTGGGGCTACACCTTC.

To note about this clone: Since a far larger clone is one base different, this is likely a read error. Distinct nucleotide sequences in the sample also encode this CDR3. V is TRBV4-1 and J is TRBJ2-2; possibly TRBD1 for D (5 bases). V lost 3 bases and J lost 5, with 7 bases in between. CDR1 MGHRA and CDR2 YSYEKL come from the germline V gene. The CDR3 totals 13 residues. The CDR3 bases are TGCGCCAGCAGCCAGACAGAAACCGGGGAGCTGTTTTTT. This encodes CASSQTETGELFF.